Below are 9 T cell receptor beta chains sequenced from a single sample in a study of shared clonotypes between healthy human individuals. Produced via immunoSEQ multiplex PCR; TCRdb's table is partial and in-frame only. The sample has about 2,500,000 clones; just over 90% are singletons. Sequenced sample: naive CD4+ T cells sorted from blood. As for subset: CD45RA+ positively selected. The receptors were gathered from a young man in good health.

V and J are TRBV5-1 and TRBJ2-1; 10 nucleotides match TRBD2. Germline CDR1 is SGHRS and CDR2 is YFSETQ. This CDR3 comprises 15 residues. The ends lost 4 bases at V and 10 bases at J; junction bases unmatched: 11. The CDR3 DNA reads as TGCGCCAGCAGCACCGAAATAGCGGGAGGAGAGGAGCAGTTCTTC. This encodes CASSTEIAGGEEQFF.

The chain carries TRBV5-4 and TRBJ2-7; 10 bases are a match to TRBD1. This CDR3 is 16 amino acids long. The germline CDR1 and CDR2 sequences are SGHNT and YYREEE (reference sequence). V dropped 4 bases and J dropped 0; count of bases not matched to a gene: 7. CDR3 amino acids: CASSQTGGASSYEQYF. The DNA of the CDR3 is TGTGCCAGCAGCCAGACAGGGGGCGCGAGCTCCTACGAGCAGTACTTC.

This clone was picked up one time. The CDR3 is CASSIARTVYNEQFF. DNA for the CDR3: TGTGCCAGTAGTATAGCCCGGACCGTCTACAATGAGCAGTTCTTC. This rearrangement joins TRBV19 to TRBJ2-1; D remains unclear. This CDR3 has 15 amino acids. Per the germline V gene, CDR1 is LNHDA and CDR2 is SQIVND (reference sequence). With 1 base removed from V and 3 bases from J, the gap between germline ends came to 10 bases.

This clone was detected only once. The chain recombines TRBV30 with TRBJ1-5; no clear D gene. This CDR3 region has 14 residues. Trimming took off 3 bases at V and 1 base at J, with 10 bases between the two ends. From germline, CDR1 is GTSNPN and CDR2 SVGIG (reference sequence). In DNA, the CDR3 is TGTGCCTGGAGCACGCCGGGGAGCAATCAGCCCCAGCATTTT. Translated: CAWSTPGSNQPQHF.

V usage is TRBV19 and J usage is TRBJ1-3, with D possibly being TRBD1 (5 bases). This CDR3 spans 15 amino acids. V shed 10 bases and J shed 0 bases, with 16 bases lying between them. Germline values: CDR1 LNHDA, CDR2 SQIVND (reference sequence). CDR3 residues: CATTVGRSSGNTIYF. CDR3 coding DNA: TGTGCCACTACGGTGGGACGGTCCTCTGGAAACACCATATATTTT.

This clone appeared once. V is TRBV6-5 and J is TRBJ2-3; 7 bases map to TRBD2. Germline V CDR1 and CDR2: MNHEY, SVGAGI. Trimming removed 6 bases from V and 10 bases from J; junction bases left unmatched: 7. The CDR3 consists of 12 residues. CDR3 coding DNA: TGTGCCAGCAGACCCTCTAGCGGAGCGCAGTATTTT. Protein product: CASRPSSGAQYF.

In nucleotides, the CDR3 is TGTGCCAGCTCGGACGGGACTTGGTCTTGGGAGCAGTACTTC. It specifies CASSDGTWSWEQYF. The chain has TRBV2 and TRBJ2-7; a possible D gene is TRBD2 (6 bases). This CDR3 is built from 14 residues. The germline V and J ends were trimmed by 8 bases and 7 bases, with 21 bases remaining between them. Germline CDR1 and CDR2: SNHLY and FYNNEI.

V usage is TRBV15 and J usage is TRBJ2-2; D is unclear. The germline V gene has CDR1 LNHNV and CDR2 YYDKDF (reference sequence). Trimming stripped 0 bases from V and 4 bases from J, with 12 bases between. There are 16 residues in the CDR3. CDR3 sequence reads: CATSRDVAKGTGELFF. The CDR3 DNA is TGTGCCACCAGCAGAGATGTGGCTAAAGGCACCGGGGAGCTGTTTTTT.

The genes are TRBV10-1 and TRBJ1-2; D is uncertain. CDR3 length: 13 residues. V lost 8 bases, J lost 6 bases, and 16 bases lay in between. CDR1 and CDR2 from the germline V gene are WNHNN and SYGVQD (reference sequence). The CDR3 loop is CASPLAFNDGYTF. The CDR3 DNA is TGCGCCAGCCCCTTGGCCTTTAATGATGGCTACACCTTC.